The 5 T cell receptor beta chains reported below all come from one sample, sequenced in a study of T-cell reconstitution after alpha-beta-depleted transplantation in children (dated by TCRdb to 2016 to 2017). The library came from PCR. The data were produced on an Illumina HiSeq 2500. TCR libraries were prepared with molecular barcoding, using unique molecular identifiers to normalize TCRbeta repertoire quantification. The raw public reads went through TCRdb reprocessing: fastp at Q25, MiXCR clone calling, in-frame beta chains kept. One record per CDR3 amino acid sequence lists the most common genes and DNA. The sample data list hundreds of thousands of distinct CDR3 sequences, and about an eighth of these were observed just once. The ten largest clones take up approximately 2.1% of the sample. Explained via the paper, the treatment or condition label denotes: allogeneic hematopoietic cell transplantation with graft depleted of TCRalphabeta T cells and CD19 B cells.

The sequencing here drew on PBMCs, mostly from graft donor cells, taken 360 days after TCRalphabeta/CD19-depleted stem cell transplant. The source of these receptors is a male patient aged 10 to 17 who had a stem cell transplant for acute myeloid leukemia, so the T cells may come from the graft donor.

This clonotype showed up just a few times. The genes are TRBV12-3 or TRBV12-4 and TRBJ2-2; TRBD2 is a possible D gene (5 bases). CDR3 length: 20 amino acids. The germline V and J ends were trimmed by 6 bases and 4 bases, with 30 bases remaining between them. The CDR3 protein is CASSSLWEAATVGVTGELFF. CDR3 bases: TGTGCCAGCAGCTCCCTGTGGGAAGCGGCTACAGTTGGTGTCACCGGGGAGCTGTTTTTT.

The V call is TRBV7-2, the J call TRBJ2-1; D possibly corresponds to TRBD2 (5 bases). The CDR3 covers 12 residues. The germline CDR1 and CDR2 sequences are SGHTA and FQGNSA. Trimming removed 0 bases from V and 12 bases from J, with 9 bases in between. The CDR3 DNA follows: TGTGCCAGCAGCTTAGCTCGCCGGGGGCAGTTCTTC. Translation: CASSLARRGQFF. The full variable domain, in which reference TRBV7-2 and TRBJ2-1 provide the parts outside the CDR3, is GAGVSQSPSNKVTEKGKDVELRCDPISGHTALYWYRQSLGQGLEFLIYFQGNSAPDKSGLPSDRFSAERTGGSVSTLTIQRTQQEDSAVYLCASSLARRGQFFGPGTRLTVL.

This clonotype was counted only a few times. The V call is TRBV4-3, the J call TRBJ2-2; D perhaps matches TRBD1 (6 bases). The CDR3 loop spans 15 amino acids. Germline assignment: CDR1 LGHNA and CDR2 YSLEER. V dropped 8 bases and J dropped 4 bases, with 17 bases sitting between them. The CDR3 nucleotides are TGCGCCAGCGGAGAGGGGGAATCGACCACCGGGGAGCTGTTTTTT. Translation: CASGEGESTTGELFF.

This clonotype was recorded a few times. The CDR3 protein is CASRARVPTGELFF. CDR3 coding DNA: TGTGCCAGCCGGGCAAGGGTCCCCACCGGGGAGCTGTTTTTT. The rearrangement uses TRBV2 and TRBJ2-2; D uncertain. The CDR3 sequence is 14 residues long. CDR1 is SNHLY, CDR2 FYNNEI, per germline. V was cut by 8 bases and J by 4 bases, with 14 bases left in between. Supplemented by reference TRBV2 and TRBJ2-2, the full variable domain reads EPEVTQTPSHQVTQMGQEVILRCVPISNHLYFYWYRQILGQKVEFLVSFYNNEISEKSEIFDDQFSVERPDGSNFTLKIRSTKLEDSAMYFCASRARVPTGELFFGEGSRLTVL.

The table lists this clonotype with many counts. The chain links TRBV12-3 or TRBV12-4 to TRBJ2-3; D gene ambiguous. There are 15 residues in the CDR3. V was pared by 7 bases and J by 2 bases, with 16 bases between. This chain's CDR3 is CASIHDGVPTDTQYF. In DNA, the CDR3 is TGTGCCAGCATCCATGATGGCGTACCCACAGATACGCAGTATTTT.